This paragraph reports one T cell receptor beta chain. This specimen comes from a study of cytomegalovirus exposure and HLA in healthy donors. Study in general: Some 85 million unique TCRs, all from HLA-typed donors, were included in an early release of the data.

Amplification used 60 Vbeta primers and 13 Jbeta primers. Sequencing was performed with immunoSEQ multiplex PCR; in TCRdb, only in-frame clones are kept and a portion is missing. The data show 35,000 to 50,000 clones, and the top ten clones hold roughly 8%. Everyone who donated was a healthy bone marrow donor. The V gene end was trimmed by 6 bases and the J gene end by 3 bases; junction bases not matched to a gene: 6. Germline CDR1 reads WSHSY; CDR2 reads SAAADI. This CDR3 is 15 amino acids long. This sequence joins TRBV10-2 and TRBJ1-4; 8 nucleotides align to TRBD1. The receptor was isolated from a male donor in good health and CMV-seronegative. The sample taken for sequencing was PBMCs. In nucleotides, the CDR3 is TGCGCCAGCAGAAAAACAGGGGGGGCTAATGAAAAACTGTTTTTT. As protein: CASRKTGGANEKLFF.